This TCR beta chain was sequenced for a study of cytomegalovirus exposure and HLA in healthy donors. Study-wide results and limits: Associated with cytomegalovirus, according to the listing, were some 180 TCR beta chains. A later analysis found most CMV-associated TCR beta chains apparently HLA-restricted. Based on reports, TCR beta sequences accurately predicted HLA-A and HLA-B alleles for most subjects.

The germline V and J ends were trimmed by 1 base and 4 bases, with 20 bases remaining between them. Germline CDR1 reads LNHNV; CDR2 reads YYDKDF (reference sequence). This CDR3 contains 17 residues. Details on this clone: Its target is unknown.

The PCR had 60 Vbeta and 13 Jbeta primers. Assay: immunoSEQ multiplex PCR; the TCRdb copy retains only in-frame clones and omits some. Here the sample spans 150,000 to 200,000 clones, around 83% being singletons. V is TRBV15 and J is TRBJ2-7, with D tentatively TRBD1 (8 bases). This TCR derives from a male donor in good health and CMV-seropositive. Sequencing was performed on PBMCs. DNA for the CDR3: TGTGCCACCAGCAGAGCCGGACAGGGAGGGAGATTGTACGAGCAGTACTTC. This translates into CATSRAGQGGRLYEQYF.